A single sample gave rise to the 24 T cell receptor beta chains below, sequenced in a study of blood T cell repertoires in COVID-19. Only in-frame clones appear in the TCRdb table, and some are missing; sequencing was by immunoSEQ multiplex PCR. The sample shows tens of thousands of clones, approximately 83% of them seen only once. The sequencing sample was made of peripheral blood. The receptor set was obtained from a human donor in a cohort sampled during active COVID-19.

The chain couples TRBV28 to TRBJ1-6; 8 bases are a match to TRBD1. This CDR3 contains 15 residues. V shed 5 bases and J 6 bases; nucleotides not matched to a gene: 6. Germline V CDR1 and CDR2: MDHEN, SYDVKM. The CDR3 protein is CASSPRDRPNSPLHF. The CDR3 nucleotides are TGTGCCAGCAGTCCCCGGGACAGGCCTAATTCACCCCTCCACTTT.

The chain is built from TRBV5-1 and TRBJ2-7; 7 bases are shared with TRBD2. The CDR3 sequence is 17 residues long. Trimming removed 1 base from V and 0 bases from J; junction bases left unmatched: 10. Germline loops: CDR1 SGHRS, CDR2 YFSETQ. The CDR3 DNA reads TGCGCCAGCAGCTTGACAACGAGAGCTAGCGGCTCCTACGAGCAGTACTTC. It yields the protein CASSLTTRASGSYEQYF.

The CDR3 DNA is TGTGCCAGTAGTCCCCAGGGGAATCAGCCCCAGCATTTT. Its translation: CASSPQGNQPQHF. The chain links TRBV19 to TRBJ1-5; the D gene is possibly TRBD1 (6 bases). Germline-derived CDR1 and CDR2 are LNHDA and SQIVND (reference sequence). Trimming cost V 5 bases and J 4 bases, with 9 bases left between them. This CDR3 has 13 residues.

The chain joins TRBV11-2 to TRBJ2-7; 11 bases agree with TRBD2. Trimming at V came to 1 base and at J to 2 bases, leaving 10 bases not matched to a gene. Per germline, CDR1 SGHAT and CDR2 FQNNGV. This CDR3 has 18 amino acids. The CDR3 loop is CASSLVPTTSGGAYEQYF. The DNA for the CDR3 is TGTGCCAGCAGCTTAGTCCCAACTACTAGCGGGGGTGCCTACGAGCAGTACTTC.

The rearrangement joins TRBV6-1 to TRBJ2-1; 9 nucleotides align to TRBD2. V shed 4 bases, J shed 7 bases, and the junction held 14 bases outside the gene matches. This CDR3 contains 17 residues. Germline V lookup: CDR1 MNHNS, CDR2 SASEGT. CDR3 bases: TGTGCCAGCAGTGGGGGGCTAGCGGGACCCACAAGTAATGAGCAGTTCTTC. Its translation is CASSGGLAGPTSNEQFF.

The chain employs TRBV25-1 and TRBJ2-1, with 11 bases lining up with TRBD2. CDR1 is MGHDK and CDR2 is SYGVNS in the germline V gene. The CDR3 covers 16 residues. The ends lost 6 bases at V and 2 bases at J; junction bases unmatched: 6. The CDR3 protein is CASSLLAGVPYNEQFF. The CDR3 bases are TGTGCCAGCAGCTTACTAGCGGGAGTGCCCTACAATGAGCAGTTCTTC.

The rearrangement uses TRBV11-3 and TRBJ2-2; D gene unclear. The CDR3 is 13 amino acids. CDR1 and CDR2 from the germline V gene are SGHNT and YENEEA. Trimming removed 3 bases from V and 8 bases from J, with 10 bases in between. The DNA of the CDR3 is TGTGCCAGCAGCTTGCGGCCCCAAGGGGAGCTGTTTTTT. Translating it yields CASSLRPQGELFF.

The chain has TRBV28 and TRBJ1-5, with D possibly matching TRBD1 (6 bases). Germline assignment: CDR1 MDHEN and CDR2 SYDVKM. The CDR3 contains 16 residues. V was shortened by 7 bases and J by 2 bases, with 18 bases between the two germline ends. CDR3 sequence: CASNHPDRTGNQPQHF. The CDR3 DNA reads TGTGCCAGCAATCATCCAGACAGGACCGGCAATCAGCCCCAGCATTTT.

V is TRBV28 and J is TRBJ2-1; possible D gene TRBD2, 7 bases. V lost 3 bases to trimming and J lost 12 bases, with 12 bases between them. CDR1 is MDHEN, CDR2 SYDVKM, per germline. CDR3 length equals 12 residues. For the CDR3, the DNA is TGTGCCAGCAGTTTGAGGGGGGGACGGCAGTTCTTC. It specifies CASSLRGGRQFF.

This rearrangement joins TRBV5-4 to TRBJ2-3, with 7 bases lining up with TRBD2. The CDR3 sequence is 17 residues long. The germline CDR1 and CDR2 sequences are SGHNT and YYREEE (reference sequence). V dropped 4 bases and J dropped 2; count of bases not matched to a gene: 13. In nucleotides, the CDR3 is TGTGCCAGCAGCCTGGGGGGGGGTACCACTAACACAGATACGCAGTATTTT. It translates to CASSLGGGTTNTDTQYF. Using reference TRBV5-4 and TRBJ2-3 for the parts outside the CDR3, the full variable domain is ETGVTQSPTHLIKTRGQQVTLRCSSQSGHNTVSWYQQALGQGPQFIFQYYREEENGRGNFPPRFSGLQFPNYSSELNVNALELDDSALYLCASSLGGGTTNTDTQYFGPGTRLTVL.

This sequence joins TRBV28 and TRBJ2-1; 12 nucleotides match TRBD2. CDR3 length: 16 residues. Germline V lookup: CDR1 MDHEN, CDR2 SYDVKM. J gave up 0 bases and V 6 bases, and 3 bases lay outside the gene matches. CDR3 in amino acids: CASRSTSGSSYNEQFF. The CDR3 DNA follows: TGTGCCAGCAGGTCGACTAGCGGGAGCTCCTACAATGAGCAGTTCTTC. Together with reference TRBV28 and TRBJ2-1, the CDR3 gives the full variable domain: DVKVTQSSRYLVKRTGEKVFLECVQDMDHENMFWYRQDPGLGLRLIYFSYDVKMKEKGDIPEGYSVSREKKERFSLILESASTNQTSMYLCASRSTSGSSYNEQFFGPGTRLTVL.

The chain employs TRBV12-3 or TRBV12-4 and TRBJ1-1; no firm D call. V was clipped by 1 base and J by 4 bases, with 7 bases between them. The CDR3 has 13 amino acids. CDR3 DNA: TGTGCCAGCAGTTTAGGAGGTTCCACTGAAGCTTTCTTT. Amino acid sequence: CASSLGGSTEAFF.

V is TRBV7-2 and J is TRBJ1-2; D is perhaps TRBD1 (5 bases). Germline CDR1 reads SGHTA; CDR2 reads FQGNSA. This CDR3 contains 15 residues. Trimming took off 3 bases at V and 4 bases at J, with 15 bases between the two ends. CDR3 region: CASSLPWVGAYGYTF. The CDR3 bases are TGTGCCAGCAGCTTGCCGTGGGTTGGGGCCTATGGCTACACCTTC.

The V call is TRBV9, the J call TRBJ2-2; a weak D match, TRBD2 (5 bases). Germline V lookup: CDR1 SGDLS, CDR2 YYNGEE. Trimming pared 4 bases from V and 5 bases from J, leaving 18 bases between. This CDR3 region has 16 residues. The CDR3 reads CASSSHPGVTTGELFF. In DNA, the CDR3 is TGTGCCAGCAGCTCTCACCCCGGGGTAACGACCGGGGAGCTGTTTTTT.

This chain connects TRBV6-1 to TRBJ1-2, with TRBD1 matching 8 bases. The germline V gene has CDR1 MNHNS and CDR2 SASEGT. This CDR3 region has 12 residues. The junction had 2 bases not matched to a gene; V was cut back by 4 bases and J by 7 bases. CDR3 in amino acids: CASSGTGTGYTF. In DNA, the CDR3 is TGTGCCAGCAGTGGGACAGGGACTGGCTACACCTTC.

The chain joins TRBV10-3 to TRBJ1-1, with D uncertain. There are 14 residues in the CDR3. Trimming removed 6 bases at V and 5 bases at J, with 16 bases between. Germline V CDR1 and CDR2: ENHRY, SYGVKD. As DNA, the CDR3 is TGTGCCATCAGGCCGCGGCTGGTCGGGACTGAAGCTTTCTTT. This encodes CAIRPRLVGTEAFF.

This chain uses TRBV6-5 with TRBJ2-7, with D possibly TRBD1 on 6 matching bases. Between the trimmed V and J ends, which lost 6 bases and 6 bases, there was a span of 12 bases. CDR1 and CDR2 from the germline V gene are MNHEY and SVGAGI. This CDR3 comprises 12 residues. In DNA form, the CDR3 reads TGTGCCAGCAGCCAAAAGGGGGTCGAGCAGTACTTC. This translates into CASSQKGVEQYF.

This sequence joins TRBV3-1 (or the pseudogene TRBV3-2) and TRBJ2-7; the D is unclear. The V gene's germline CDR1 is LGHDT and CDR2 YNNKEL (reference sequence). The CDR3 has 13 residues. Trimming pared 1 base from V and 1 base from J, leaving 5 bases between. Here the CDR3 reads CASSQGRSYEQYF. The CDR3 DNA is TGTGCCAGCAGCCAAGGTAGATCCTACGAGCAGTACTTC.

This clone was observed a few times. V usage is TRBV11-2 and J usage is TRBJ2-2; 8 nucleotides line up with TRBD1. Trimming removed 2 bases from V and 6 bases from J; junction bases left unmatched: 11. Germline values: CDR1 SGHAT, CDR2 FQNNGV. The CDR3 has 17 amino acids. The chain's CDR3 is CASSLRTGITNPGELFF. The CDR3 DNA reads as TGTGCCAGCAGCTTAAGGACAGGGATAACGAATCCCGGGGAGCTGTTTTTT.

CDR3 nucleotides: TGCGCCAGCAGCTTCGGAGGGAATCCGAACACCGGGGAGCTGTTTTTT. It is translated as CASSFGGNPNTGELFF. The chain couples TRBV5-1 to TRBJ2-2, with a possible D match to TRBD2 (6 bases). Deletions cut 2 bases from V and 0 bases from J, with 11 bases between. Germline assignment: CDR1 SGHRS and CDR2 YFSETQ. CDR3 length: 16 residues.

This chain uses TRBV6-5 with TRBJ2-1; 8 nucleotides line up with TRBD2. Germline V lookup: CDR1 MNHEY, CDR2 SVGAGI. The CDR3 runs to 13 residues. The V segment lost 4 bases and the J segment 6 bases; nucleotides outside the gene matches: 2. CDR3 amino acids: CASSSREGNEQFF. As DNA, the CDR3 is TGTGCCAGCAGTTCCCGGGAGGGCAATGAGCAGTTCTTC.

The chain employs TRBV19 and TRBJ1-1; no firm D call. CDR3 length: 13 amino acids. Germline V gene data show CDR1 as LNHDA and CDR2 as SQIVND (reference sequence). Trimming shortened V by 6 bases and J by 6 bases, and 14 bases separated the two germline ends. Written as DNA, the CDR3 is TGTGCCAGTAGCCAACCCGGAGGAGCTGAAGCTTTCTTT. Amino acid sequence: CASSQPGGAEAFF.

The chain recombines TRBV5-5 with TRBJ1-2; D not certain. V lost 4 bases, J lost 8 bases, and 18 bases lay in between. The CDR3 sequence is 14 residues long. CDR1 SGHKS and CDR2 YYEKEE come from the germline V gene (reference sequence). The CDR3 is CASSPPMAAEGYTF. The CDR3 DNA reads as TGTGCCAGCAGCCCACCAATGGCGGCAGAAGGCTACACCTTC.

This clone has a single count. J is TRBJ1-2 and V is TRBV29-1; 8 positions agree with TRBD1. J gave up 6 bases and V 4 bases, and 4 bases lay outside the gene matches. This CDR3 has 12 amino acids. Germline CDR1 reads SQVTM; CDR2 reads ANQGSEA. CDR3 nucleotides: TGCAGCGTTGGACAGGGGCCGGATGGCTACACCTTC. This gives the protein CSVGQGPDGYTF.